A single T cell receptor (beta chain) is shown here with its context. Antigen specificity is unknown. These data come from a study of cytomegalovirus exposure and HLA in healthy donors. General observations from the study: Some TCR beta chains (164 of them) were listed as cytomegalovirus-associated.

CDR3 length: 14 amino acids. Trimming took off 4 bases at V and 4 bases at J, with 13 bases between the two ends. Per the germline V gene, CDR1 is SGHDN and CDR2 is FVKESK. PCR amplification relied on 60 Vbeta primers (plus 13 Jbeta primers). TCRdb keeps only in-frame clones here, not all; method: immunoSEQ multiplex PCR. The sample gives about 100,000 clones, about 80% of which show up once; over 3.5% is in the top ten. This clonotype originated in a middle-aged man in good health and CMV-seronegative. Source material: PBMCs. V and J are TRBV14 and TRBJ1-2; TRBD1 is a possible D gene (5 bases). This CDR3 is CASSPRQGGYGYTF. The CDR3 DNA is TGTGCCAGCAGCCCTAGGCAGGGTGGCTATGGCTACACCTTC.